Listed here are 24 T cell receptor beta chains from one sample, sequenced in a study of CD8 T cells in Susac syndrome. Random hexamers were used to reverse transcribe the RNA input (about 0.45 to 1 ug). TCRdb reprocessed the immunoSEQ multiplex PCR reads with MiXCR, giving one entry per CDR3 protein. The repertoire holds around 95,000 distinct CDR3 sequences, with 95% as singletons. Input material: CD8+ T cells from PBMCs. The origin of the receptors is a human donor with Susac syndrome.

The chain couples TRBV12-3 or TRBV12-4 to TRBJ2-3, with D possibly TRBD2 on 6 matching bases. Trimming stripped 4 bases from V and 0 bases from J, with 17 bases between. There are 17 residues in the CDR3. Here the CDR3 reads CASSYPRTITSTDTQYF. The CDR3 DNA reads TGTGCCAGCAGTTACCCTCGGACTATAACTAGCACAGATACGCAGTATTTT.

The chain combines TRBV4-1 with TRBJ2-2, with 9 bases fitting TRBD2. V gave up 3 bases and J gave up 7 bases; unmatched junction bases: 12. The CDR3 has 17 residues. Per the germline V gene, CDR1 is MGHRA and CDR2 is YSYEKL. In DNA form, the CDR3 reads TGCGCCAGCAGCCAGATCTTAGCGGGAGTGTTGGGCGGGGAGCTGTTTTTT. Translating gives CASSQILAGVLGGELFF.

The V call is TRBV12-3 or TRBV12-4, the J call TRBJ1-2; tentative D call: TRBD1 (5 bases). This CDR3 is 16 amino acids long. Trimming removed 3 bases at V and 8 bases at J, with 22 bases between. CDR3 sequence (DNA): TGTGCCAGCAGTTTCGGTCAGGGCGCACCCGGGAGCGGCTACACCTTC. Its protein product is CASSFGQGAPGSGYTF.

This chain uses TRBV5-1 with TRBJ1-5; maybe TRBD1 (5 bases). Trimming cost V 1 base and J 4 bases, with 12 bases left between them. The germline gives CDR1 SGHRS, CDR2 YFSETQ. This CDR3 contains 15 residues. The CDR3 loop is CASSLRGERNQPQHF. Written as DNA, the CDR3 is TGCGCCAGCAGCTTGAGGGGTGAGAGAAATCAGCCCCAGCATTTT.

V and J are TRBV7-2 and TRBJ2-7, with TRBD1 matching 8 bases. CDR1 is SGHTA, CDR2 FQGNSA, per germline. There are 15 residues in the CDR3. V lost 5 bases to trimming and J lost 6 bases; unmatched junction nucleotides: 12. The CDR3 DNA is TGTGCCAGCAGCATAGGGGGGACAGGTCTTAGCGAGCAGTACTTC. It yields the protein CASSIGGTGLSEQYF.

The chain links TRBV7-6 to TRBJ2-7, with unresolved D. CDR3 length: 13 residues. The germline V gene has CDR1 SGHVS and CDR2 FNYEAQ. V gave up 4 bases and J gave up 0 bases, with 7 bases separating them. CDR3 amino acids: CASSSYASYEQYF. CDR3 nucleotide sequence: TGTGCCAGCAGCTCCTACGCCTCCTACGAGCAGTACTTC. Together with reference TRBV7-6 and TRBJ2-7, the CDR3 gives the full variable domain: GAGVSQSPRYKVTKRGQDVALRCDPISGHVSLYWYRQALGQGPEFLTYFNYEAQQDKSGLPNDRFSAERPEGSISTLTIQRTEQRDSAMYRCASSSYASYEQYFGPGTRLTVT.

The J gene is TRBJ1-1, the V gene TRBV3-1; TRBD1 might be the D (6 bases). V was trimmed by 4 bases and J by 7 bases, leaving 10 bases between them. The CDR3 is 12 residues long. Germline-derived CDR1 and CDR2 are LGHDT and YNNKEL (reference sequence). CDR3 in DNA: TGTGCCAGCAGCCCCAGGGGAAGTGAAGCTTTCTTT. Translating it yields CASSPRGSEAFF.

The rearrangement joins TRBV28 to TRBJ2-7; TRBD1 aligns across 7 bases. The V gene's germline CDR1 is MDHEN and CDR2 SYDVKM. V lost 6 bases and J lost 2; bases outside the gene matches: 4. The CDR3 is made up of 13 amino acids. The CDR3 sequence is CASRGTVTYEQYF. In DNA, the CDR3 is TGTGCCAGCAGAGGGACAGTAACCTACGAGCAGTACTTC.

The rearrangement uses TRBV29-1 and TRBJ2-7, with TRBD2 matching over 11 bases. This CDR3 is built from 13 residues. Germline CDR1 and CDR2: SQVTM and ANQGSEA. J lost 4 bases, V lost 6 bases, and 5 bases had no gene match. CDR3 region: CSVMTSGMYEQYF. The CDR3 DNA is TGCAGCGTAATGACTAGCGGGATGTACGAGCAGTACTTC.

The J gene is TRBJ2-1, the V gene TRBV20-1; 11 bases are a match to TRBD2. The germline CDR1 and CDR2 sequences are DFQATT and SNEGSKA (reference sequence). The CDR3 covers 14 residues. V lost 5 bases to trimming and J lost 1 base; unmatched junction nucleotides: 1. CDR3 in DNA: TGCAGTGCTCCTAGCGGGAGGTCCTACAATGAGCAGTTCTTC. Its translation is CSAPSGRSYNEQFF.

The chain employs TRBV4-1 and TRBJ2-4; D uncertain. The germline V and J ends were trimmed by 1 base and 3 bases, with 7 bases remaining between them. The CDR3 contains 14 residues. Germline V gene data show CDR1 as MGHRA and CDR2 as YSYEKL. The CDR3 DNA sequence: TGCGCCAGCAGCCAAGGAGACCACAAAAACATTCAGTACTTC. Its protein is CASSQGDHKNIQYF.

V gene TRBV5-4 combines with J gene TRBJ1-2, with D uncertain. The germline V gene has CDR1 SGHNT and CDR2 YYREEE (reference sequence). The CDR3 is 12 amino acids. V was trimmed by 3 bases and J by 7 bases, leaving 10 bases between them. CDR3 sequence: CASSYEGSGYTF. In DNA form, the CDR3 reads TGTGCCAGCAGCTACGAAGGGAGTGGCTACACCTTC. Drawing the rest from reference TRBV5-4 and TRBJ1-2, the complete variable domain is ETGVTQSPTHLIKTRGQQVTLRCSSQSGHNTVSWYQQALGQGPQFIFQYYREEENGRGNFPPRFSGLQFPNYSSELNVNALELDDSALYLCASSYEGSGYTFGSGTRLTVV.

The chain combines TRBV20-1 with TRBJ2-7, with D possibly TRBD2 on 5 matching bases. Germline assignment: CDR1 DFQATT and CDR2 SNEGSKA (reference sequence). There are 15 residues in the CDR3. Trimming pared 1 base from V and 4 bases from J, leaving 17 bases between. CDR3 region: CSARGGWIKGYEQYF. Written as DNA, the CDR3 is TGCAGTGCTAGAGGAGGGTGGATAAAGGGTTACGAGCAGTACTTC.

This chain uses TRBV15 with TRBJ2-5; D not resolved. The germline V and J ends were trimmed by 4 bases and 1 base, with 7 bases remaining between them. Germline-derived CDR1 and CDR2 are LNHNV and YYDKDF (reference sequence). The CDR3 is 13 amino acids. The DNA of the CDR3 is TGTGCCACCAGCAATGGCCTCCAAGAGACCCAGTACTTC. This translates into CATSNGLQETQYF.

This clonotype was detected only a few times. The chain employs TRBV12-3 or TRBV12-4 and TRBJ2-7; 7 bases fit TRBD1. V shed 5 bases, J shed 3 bases, and the junction held 1 base outside the gene matches. This CDR3 has 12 residues. The CDR3 loop is CASSGDSYEQYF. CDR3 bases: TGTGCCAGCAGTGGGGACAGCTACGAGCAGTACTTC.

This clonotype was observed a few times. The V call is TRBV4-1, the J call TRBJ1-5; the D is unclear. CDR1 and CDR2 from the germline V gene are MGHRA and YSYEKL. The CDR3 loop spans 15 amino acids. The V end lost 6 bases, the J end lost 5 bases, and 17 bases lay between the germline ends. CDR3 nucleotide sequence: TGCGCCAGCAGTCAACTGGAGGATCTACATCAGCCCCAGCATTTT. Translation gives CASSQLEDLHQPQHF.

This sequence joins TRBV14 and TRBJ2-7, with D maybe TRBD1 (6 bases). V was shortened by 3 bases and J by 5 bases, with 14 bases between the two germline ends. This CDR3 is built from 14 residues. Germline V lookup: CDR1 SGHDN, CDR2 FVKESK. The CDR3 DNA is TGTGCCAGCAGCCACAGCCAGGGACACGACGAGCAGTACTTC. Translation gives CASSHSQGHDEQYF. The variable domain in full, with the rest retrieved from reference TRBV14 and TRBJ2-7, is EAGVTQFPSHSVIEKGQTVTLRCDPISGHDNLYWYRRVMGKEIKFLLHFVKESKQDESGMPNNRFLAERTGGTYSTLKVQPAELEDSGVYFCASSHSQGHDEQYFGPGTRLTVT.

This chain connects TRBV3-1 to TRBJ2-7; TRBD2 matches 14 bases. Looked up from germline, CDR1 is LGHDT and CDR2 is YNNKEL (reference sequence). The trim removed 0 bases at V and 3 bases at J, leaving 4 bases unmatched. This CDR3 comprises 17 residues. CDR3 region: CASSQDMTSGGVYEQYF. The CDR3 region has the DNA TGTGCCAGCAGCCAAGATATGACTAGCGGGGGGGTCTACGAGCAGTACTTC.

The chain couples TRBV5-1 to TRBJ2-7; D is unclear. The V end lost 0 bases, the J end lost 1 base, and 8 bases lay between the germline ends. The V gene's germline CDR1 is SGHRS and CDR2 YFSETQ. The CDR3 sequence is 14 residues long. DNA of the CDR3: TGCGCCAGCAGCTTGGACAGTTTATCCTACGAGCAGTACTTC. Translating it yields CASSLDSLSYEQYF.

This clonotype was observed a single time. The chain links TRBV19 to TRBJ2-5; no clear D. This CDR3 comprises 14 residues. Trimming took 5 bases from V and 4 from J, leaving 14 bases between them. Germline V gene sequence: CDR1 LNHDA, CDR2 SQIVND (reference sequence). The CDR3 loop reads CASSGTVTPETQYF. Here the CDR3 DNA reads TGTGCCAGTAGTGGAACAGTTACCCCAGAGACCCAGTACTTC.

V and J are TRBV19 and TRBJ1-2; D not resolved. This CDR3 has 10 residues. The V end was cut by 10 bases, the J end by 5 bases, with 8 bases between. Germline assignment: CDR1 LNHDA and CDR2 SQIVND (reference sequence). CDR3 amino acids: CATLGYGYTF. CDR3 DNA sequence: TGTGCCACACTTGGGTATGGCTACACCTTC.

The rearrangement links TRBV20-1 to TRBJ2-2, with D perhaps TRBD2 (6 bases). CDR1 and CDR2 from the germline V gene are DFQATT and SNEGSKA (reference sequence). The CDR3 consists of 16 residues. Trimming took 5 bases from V and 5 from J, leaving 21 bases between them. The chain's CDR3 is CSAAGSGGAGTGELFF. The CDR3 bases are TGCAGTGCTGCCGGGTCGGGCGGGGCAGGGACCGGGGAGCTGTTTTTT.

The chain combines TRBV5-1 with TRBJ2-7; D is unclear. This CDR3 region has 14 residues. The germline gives CDR1 SGHRS, CDR2 YFSETQ. Trimming stripped 3 bases from V and 2 bases from J, with 12 bases between. In DNA form, the CDR3 reads TGCGCCAGCAGCTCCGAGTGGGATGCCTACGAGCAGTACTTC. Translating it yields CASSSEWDAYEQYF.

The chain links TRBV6-1 to TRBJ2-6; TRBD1 matches 7 bases. The length of the CDR3 is 17 residues. In germline, CDR1 is MNHNS, CDR2 SASEGT. Trimming cost V 6 bases and J 0 bases; bases outside gene matches: 8. The CDR3 here is CASRRQGPSSGANVLTF. DNA of the CDR3: TGTGCCAGCAGGCGACAGGGCCCTAGCTCTGGGGCCAACGTCCTGACTTTC.